A single sample is the source of the 20 T cell receptor beta chains below, sequenced in a study of cytomegalovirus exposure and HLA in healthy donors. In the PCR, 60 Vbeta and 13 Jbeta primers were used. Profiled with immunoSEQ multiplex PCR; TCRdb holds only in-frame clones, not every one. This sample has some 150,000 clones; 75% to 85% occur once, and the top ten carry 8.1%. The sample was PBMCs. All receptors derive from a woman aged 45 to 65 in good health and CMV-seropositive.

This rearrangement joins TRBV13 to TRBJ2-7; the D is unclear. Germline V CDR1 and CDR2: PRHDT, FYEKMQ (reference sequence). V gave up 0 bases and J gave up 7 bases, with 13 bases separating them. There are 14 residues in the CDR3. CDR3 in amino acids: CASSLGPHSSEQYF. In DNA, the CDR3 is TGTGCCAGCAGCTTAGGGCCCCATAGTAGTGAGCAGTACTTC.

The rearrangement joins TRBV2 to TRBJ1-1, with no clear D. The germline V gene has CDR1 SNHLY and CDR2 FYNNEI. Trimming stripped 4 bases from V and 2 bases from J, with 8 bases between. There are 13 residues in the CDR3. The CDR3 DNA is TGTGCCAGCAGTGTTGACATCAACACTGAAGCTTTCTTT. Amino acids: CASSVDINTEAFF.

The CDR3 spells CATGTNPTYEQYF. CDR3 coding DNA: TGTGCCACTGGGACAAATCCGACCTACGAGCAGTACTTC. The V and J genes are TRBV10-3 and TRBJ2-7; a possible D gene is TRBD1 (6 bases). The CDR3 is 13 amino acids. Per the germline V gene, CDR1 is ENHRY and CDR2 is SYGVKD. Trimming removed 10 bases at V and 2 bases at J, with 15 bases between.

V is TRBV7-2 and J is TRBJ1-1, with TRBD1 identical over 10 bases. Germline V gives CDR1 SGHTA, CDR2 FQGNSA. The CDR3 has 16 residues. V shed 5 bases, J shed 5 bases, and the junction held 11 bases outside the gene matches. CDR3 protein: CASSPGDRGGGTEAFF. In nucleotides, the CDR3 is TGTGCCAGCAGCCCGGGGGACAGGGGAGGGGGAACTGAAGCTTTCTTT.

This chain links TRBV9 with TRBJ2-3; D possibly corresponds to TRBD2 (5 bases). Germline CDR1 is SGDLS and CDR2 is YYNGEE. This CDR3 has 14 residues. Trimming left V 3 bases short and J 0 bases short, with 8 bases between. The CDR3 loop reads CASSDRGSTDTQYF. Here the CDR3 DNA reads TGTGCCAGCAGCGACAGAGGGAGCACAGATACGCAGTATTTT.

This clone was picked up one time. The chain couples TRBV5-1 to TRBJ1-3; TRBD1 matches 7 bases. Germline loops: CDR1 SGHRS, CDR2 YFSETQ. The CDR3 spans 18 residues. Trimming cost V 3 bases and J 4 bases; bases outside gene matches: 16. CDR3 nucleotide sequence: TGCGCCAGCAGCTCGACACTCCCGGGACAGAGCTTCGGAAACACCATATATTTT. It yields the protein CASSSTLPGQSFGNTIYF.

The rearrangement joins TRBV30 to TRBJ1-6, with a possible D match to TRBD1 (6 bases). V lost 1 base and J 7 bases, leaving 14 bases between the germline ends. This CDR3 is 15 amino acids long. The germline V gene encodes CDR1 GTSNPN and CDR2 SVGIG (reference sequence). CDR3 DNA: TGTGCCTGGAGTGCCCCAGACAGGTACAATTCACCCCTCCACTTT. Its translation is CAWSAPDRYNSPLHF.

The chain is built from TRBV2 and TRBJ1-1; maybe TRBD1 (6 bases). The V gene's germline CDR1 is SNHLY and CDR2 FYNNEI. This CDR3 region has 14 residues. V was shortened by 2 bases and J by 3 bases, with 10 bases between the two germline ends. The CDR3 here is CASSENRDDTEAFF. CDR3 DNA: TGTGCCAGCAGTGAAAACAGGGACGACACTGAAGCTTTCTTT.

This sequence joins TRBV4-1 and TRBJ2-5; D call uncertain. The CDR3 is 15 residues long. The ends were cut back, 2 bases at V and 3 bases at J, with 13 bases in the middle. Germline-derived CDR1 and CDR2 are MGHRA and YSYEKL. The CDR3 spells CASSQLSGTKETQYF. For the CDR3, the DNA is TGCGCCAGCAGCCAATTATCGGGTACTAAAGAGACCCAGTACTTC.

This sequence joins TRBV6-4 and TRBJ2-3, with TRBD2 matching 10 bases. CDR3 length: 16 residues. V gave up 5 bases and J gave up 4 bases; unmatched junction bases: 9. Germline V CDR1 and CDR2: MRHNA, SNTAGT. The CDR3 here is CASSPQWTSGSDTQYF. CDR3 sequence (DNA): TGTGCCAGCAGTCCCCAGTGGACTAGCGGTTCAGATACGCAGTATTTT.

The genes are TRBV7-9 and TRBJ2-7; 11 bases map to TRBD2. This CDR3 region has 15 residues. The V and J ends lost 5 bases and 5 bases, in that order; junction bases with no gene match: 8. CDR1 is SEHNR and CDR2 is FQNEAQ in the germline V gene (reference sequence). CDR3 sequence: CASSKLAGVVNEQYF. The CDR3 DNA is TGTGCCAGCAGCAAACTAGCGGGAGTTGTGAACGAGCAGTACTTC.

In the case of this clone: This same CDR3 is encoded by further DNA sequences in the sample. The gene calls are TRBV11-2 and TRBJ2-5; TRBD1 aligns across 9 bases. The CDR3 totals 13 residues. The V and J ends lost 6 bases and 3 bases, in that order; junction bases with no gene match: 2. CDR1 is SGHAT, CDR2 FQNNGV, per germline. As DNA, the CDR3 is TGTGCCAGCAGTCGGGACAGGGAAGAGACCCAGTACTTC. Protein sequence: CASSRDREETQYF.

The V gene is TRBV23-1, the J gene TRBJ2-7; D is perhaps TRBD1 (6 bases). TRBV23-1 is annotated as an ORF whose role is uncertain. The CDR3 is 14 residues long. Trimming shortened V by 3 bases and J by 2 bases, and 11 bases separated the two germline ends. CDR3 nucleotides: TGCGCCAGCAGTCACATCCAGGGGCCCTACGAGCAGTACTTC. Protein: CASSHIQGPYEQYF.

This rearrangement joins TRBV13 to TRBJ2-1, with 9 bases lining up with TRBD1. This CDR3 has 16 amino acids. The germline gives CDR1 PRHDT, CDR2 FYEKMQ (reference sequence). The V and J ends lost 0 bases and 1 base, in that order; junction bases with no gene match: 1. In nucleotides, the CDR3 is TGTGCCAGCAGCTTAGGTGGGACAGGGTCCTACAATGAGCAGTTCTTC. It codes for CASSLGGTGSYNEQFF. Drawing the rest from reference TRBV13 and TRBJ2-1, the complete variable domain is AAGVIQSPRHLIKEKRETATLKCYPIPRHDTVYWYQQGPGQDPQFLISFYEKMQSDKGSIPDRFSAQQFSDYHSELNMSSLELGDSALYFCASSLGGTGSYNEQFFGPGTRLTVL.

The gene calls are TRBV7-2 and TRBJ2-3; a weak D match, TRBD2 (5 bases). The ends were cut back, 0 bases at V and 15 bases at J, with 19 bases in the middle. Per the germline V gene, CDR1 is SGHTA and CDR2 is FQGNSA. The CDR3 is made up of 14 amino acids. Written as DNA, the CDR3 is TGTGCCAGCAGCTTAGCATCTAGCCCATATGCTCTTTATTTT. Residues: CASSLASSPYALYF.

V gene TRBV14 combines with J gene TRBJ1-2, with 7 bases identical to TRBD1. The CDR3 sequence is 15 residues long. The germline V gene has CDR1 SGHDN and CDR2 FVKESK. V was pared by 0 bases and J by 8 bases, with 9 bases of the junction left unmatched. The DNA for the CDR3 is TGTGCCAGCAGCCAAGACCCGACAGGGTTCTGGGGCTACACCTTC. This gives the protein CASSQDPTGFWGYTF.

The chain has TRBV19 and TRBJ2-5, with D maybe TRBD1 (6 bases). The J call may not be correct, given that the DNA end is closer to TRBJ2-7. This CDR3 has 18 amino acids. The germline V gene encodes CDR1 LNHDA and CDR2 SQIVND (reference sequence). This CDR3 reads CASSMDLDTGPTTYEQYF. The CDR3, as DNA: TGTGCCAGTAGTATGGACCTTGATACAGGGCCCACTACCTACGAGCAGTACTTC.

This clone showed up just a few times. The rearrangement links TRBV2 to TRBJ2-1; D may be TRBD2 (6 bases). V was cut by 5 bases and J by 4 bases, with 12 bases left in between. From germline, CDR1 is SNHLY and CDR2 FYNNEI. This CDR3 contains 14 residues. This chain's CDR3 is CASSREVAYNEQFF. CDR3 sequence (DNA): TGTGCCAGCAGTAGGGAGGTTGCTTACAATGAGCAGTTCTTC. Filled out from reference TRBV2 and TRBJ2-1, the complete variable domain reads EPEVTQTPSHQVTQMGQEVILRCVPISNHLYFYWYRQILGQKVEFLVSFYNNEISEKSEIFDDQFSVERPDGSNFTLKIRSTKLEDSAMYFCASSREVAYNEQFFGPGTRLTVL.

The chain links TRBV15 to TRBJ2-1, with 8 bases matching TRBD2. The germline gives CDR1 LNHNV, CDR2 YYDKDF (reference sequence). The CDR3 is made up of 15 amino acids. The V and J ends lost 0 bases and 7 bases, in that order; junction bases with no gene match: 5. The CDR3 loop is CATSRDLGGGNEQFF. Written as DNA, the CDR3 is TGTGCCACCAGCAGAGATCTCGGGGGGGGGAATGAGCAGTTCTTC.

The V call is TRBV2, the J call TRBJ2-7; the D gene is possibly TRBD1 (6 bases). V was trimmed by 7 bases and J by 2 bases, leaving 12 bases between them. The CDR3 consists of 13 residues. The V gene's germline CDR1 is SNHLY and CDR2 FYNNEI. The DNA for the CDR3 is TGTGCCAGCACCCGGGACACGACCTACGAGCAGTACTTC. Protein sequence: CASTRDTTYEQYF.